One and the same sample provided the 9 T cell receptor beta chains below, sequenced in a study of T cell clonotyping in hematopoietic cell transplantation. Libraries were prepared by immunoSEQ multiplex PCR; TCRdb keeps only in-frame clonotypes and omits some of them. The data contain about 26,000 clones, 75% to 85% of them singletons. The time point: recipient sample about 28 days before transplant, after cytoreduction. The sequencing used peripheral blood mononuclear cells, collected before stem cell transplant. The receptors derive from a woman between 55 and 75 years old with acute myeloid leukemia. Some clones in this sample may be carry-over from other donors' samples.

This clone turned up a few times. This sequence joins TRBV29-1 and TRBJ1-2; unclear D gene. V was trimmed by 3 bases and J by 8 bases, leaving 16 bases between them. In germline, CDR1 is SQVTM, CDR2 ANQGSEA. This CDR3 has 13 residues. The CDR3: CSVDWESWEGYTF. CDR3 coding DNA: TGCAGCGTTGATTGGGAGAGCTGGGAGGGCTACACCTTC.

This clone came up once. V is TRBV10-2 and J is TRBJ1-5, with 7 bases fitting TRBD1. The CDR3 length is 15 residues. The V and J ends lost 4 bases and 0 bases, in that order; junction bases with no gene match: 3. Looked up from germline, CDR1 is WSHSY and CDR2 is SAAADI. The CDR3 DNA is TGCGCCAGCAGTGGGACAGGATATAGCAATCAGCCCCAGCATTTT. Translation gives CASSGTGYSNQPQHF.

V gene TRBV10-3 combines with J gene TRBJ1-1; perhaps TRBD1 as D (6 bases). Germline CDR1 and CDR2: ENHRY and SYGVKD. V was clipped by 0 bases and J by 1 base, with 9 bases between them. This CDR3 has 15 residues. CDR3 bases: TGTGCCATCAGTGAGTCGGGACACCAGAACACTGAAGCTTTCTTT. This translates into CAISESGHQNTEAFF.

V and J are TRBV19 and TRBJ2-7, with a tentative D call TRBD2 (6 bases). Per germline, CDR1 LNHDA and CDR2 SQIVND (reference sequence). The CDR3 spans 14 residues. V lost 5 bases and J lost 2, with 13 bases in between. CDR3 region: CASSPRRGPYEQYF. Here the CDR3 DNA reads TGTGCCAGTAGTCCCCGGCGGGGACCCTACGAGCAGTACTTC.

This sequence joins TRBV9 and TRBJ1-1, with D maybe TRBD1 (6 bases). CDR3 length: 14 amino acids. The V gene lost 6 bases and the J gene lost 1 base, with 13 bases spanning the gap. The germline gives CDR1 SGDLS, CDR2 YYNGEE. As DNA, the CDR3 is TGTGCCAGCACTCTCGGGACACCGAACACTGAAGCTTTCTTT. Its translation is CASTLGTPNTEAFF.

The V call is TRBV11-1, the J call TRBJ2-2; D may match TRBD1 or TRBD2 (5 bases each). This CDR3 comprises 14 residues. Germline CDR1 reads SGHAT; CDR2 reads FQDESV (reference sequence). The V end lost 1 base, the J end lost 5 bases, and 8 bases lay between the germline ends. The CDR3 reads CASSLGGKTGELFF. CDR3 nucleotides: TGTGCCAGCAGCTTAGGGGGGAAAACCGGGGAGCTGTTTTTT.

The chain uses TRBV20-1 and TRBJ2-1; D gene ambiguous. The V gene lost 5 bases and the J gene lost 8 bases, with 10 bases spanning the gap. The CDR3 is 11 amino acids. From germline, CDR1 is DFQATT and CDR2 SNEGSKA (reference sequence). The CDR3 region has the DNA TGCAGTGCTGATGACTGGGATGAGCAGTTCTTC. It is translated as CSADDWDEQFF.

V gene TRBV20-1 combines with J gene TRBJ1-2, with D hard to call. V lost 0 bases, J lost 4 bases, and 0 bases lay in between. Germline-derived CDR1 and CDR2 are DFQATT and SNEGSKA (reference sequence). The CDR3 covers 10 residues. CDR3 DNA sequence: TGCAGTGCTAGAGACTATGGCTACACCTTC. Its protein product is CSARDYGYTF.

This CDR3 reads CASSRRLGTRYGYTF. CDR3 nucleotide sequence: TGTGCCAGCAGCAGACGCCTCGGGACACGCTATGGCTACACCTTC. The gene calls are TRBV28 and TRBJ1-2; the D gene is possibly TRBD1 (6 bases). The CDR3 spans 15 residues. Trimming removed 6 bases at V and 4 bases at J, with 18 bases between. Germline CDR1 is MDHEN and CDR2 is SYDVKM.